A selection of T cell receptor beta chains follows, all from one sample in a study of blood T cell repertoires in COVID-19. Libraries were prepared by immunoSEQ multiplex PCR; TCRdb keeps only in-frame clonotypes and omits some of them. This table has about 120,000 clones, roughly 79% appearing once. Specimen: peripheral blood. These receptors were taken from a human donor in a cohort sampled during active COVID-19. Each CDR3 is given without its conserved first and last residue. Clone size is stated in some rows and not others, as once, few, many or a class when expanded.

V gene	J gene	clone size	CDR3 protein
TRBV5-4	TRBJ1-1	NA	ASSSPRGNSEAF
TRBV11-3	TRBJ2-7	NA	ASSFRAGKNEQY
TRBV7-9	TRBJ2-2	few	ASSLVESNTGELF
TRBV23-1	TRBJ2-7	NA	ASSFRDLTYEQY
TRBV28	TRBJ2-7	NA	ASRAGQNIISYEQY
TRBV7-3	TRBJ2-7	NA	ASSLYSGRYEQY
TRBV7-8	TRBJ2-7	NA	ASSLGTSGMTYEQY
TRBV15	TRBJ2-1	NA	ATSRGSGTGSNEQF
TRBV7-8	TRBJ1-2	NA	ASSWGQSSGYT
TRBV28	TRBJ2-1	NA	ASSGGRSYNEQF
TRBV29-1	TRBJ2-3	NA	SLPSGEGTQY
TRBV6-2/TRBV6-3	TRBJ1-1	NA	ASSPTGDTEAF
TRBV20-1	TRBJ1-2	NA	SGGTEYGYT
TRBV28	TRBJ1-1	NA	ASRRTGGRVNTEAF
TRBV30	TRBJ2-7	NA	AWSPLHRKSYEQY
TRBV9	TRBJ2-7	NA	ASSANVGSSYEQY
TRBV9	TRBJ2-7	NA	ASSPQGPYEQY
TRBV11-2	TRBJ2-5	once	ASSQDRGLKTQY
TRBV7-2	TRBJ2-7	NA	ASSSQAGATYEQY
TRBV5-1	TRBJ2-3	NA	ASSSAAGGNTQY
TRBV3-1/TRBV3-2	TRBJ2-1	NA	ASSRSPASGRNNEQF
TRBV18	TRBJ1-2	NA	ASSPPDSFYGYT
TRBV24-1	TRBJ1-2	NA	ATSPGTGSLGYT
TRBV7-2	TRBJ2-7	NA	ASSAPQWGEYYEQY
TRBV27	TRBJ2-1	few	ASSRAPSSYNEQF
TRBV28	TRBJ1-1	NA	ASSYAGRGPGAF
TRBV19	TRBJ2-7	NA	ASSIETSGGYEQY
TRBV6-6	TRBJ1-3	NA	ASSPNGQGPGNTIY
TRBV14	TRBJ2-4	NA	ASSQYRERAKNIQY
TRBV28	TRBJ1-5	NA	ASSWRNQPQH
TRBV12-3/TRBV12-4	TRBJ1-2	NA	ASSRDRVGYT
TRBV28	TRBJ2-5	NA	ASSWGASGRGSIETQY
TRBV28	TRBJ1-4	NA	ASSSNLRTGEKLF
TRBV28	TRBJ1-4	NA	ASSLTGTPNEKLF
TRBV30	TRBJ1-5	few	AWTPGGHQPQH
TRBV6-5	TRBJ1-2	NA	ASSYWIGQGAHGYT
TRBV18	TRBJ1-2	NA	ASSLGGAGEGYT
TRBV19	TRBJ1-5	NA	ASSPGYEDQPQH
TRBV7-2	TRBJ1-2	once	ASSLGARDGYT
TRBV19	TRBJ2-7	NA	ASSRGRQYEQY
TRBV5-1	TRBJ2-5	few	ASSVDRNQETQY
TRBV19	TRBJ1-2	NA	ASSDAGSNYGYT
TRBV27	TRBJ2-3	once	ASSLKGTYRRDTQY
TRBV5-1	TRBJ1-3	NA	ASSLGDREGNTIY
TRBV4-1	TRBJ2-6	few	ASSRTGGPGTEILRGANVLT
TRBV27	TRBJ1-6	NA	ASSPRDRDNSPLH
TRBV19	TRBJ2-7	NA	ASSGGTGTGLGEQY
TRBV12-3/TRBV12-4	TRBJ1-2	NA	ASSRRSVYGYT
TRBV23-1	TRBJ1-1	NA	ASSQDRASI